What follows is one TCR beta chain and its context. The length of the CDR3 is 17 residues. Germline V gene sequence: CDR1 SEHNR, CDR2 FQNEAQ (reference sequence). Trimming left V 2 bases short and J 0 bases short, with 16 bases between. This entry is derived from a study of shared clonotypes between healthy human individuals. Naive CD8 cells were CD45RO-negative, positively selected for CCR7, excluding terminally differentiated effector memory CD45RA+ cells. Data came from immunoSEQ multiplex PCR; TCRdb stores just in-frame clones and leaves some out. The sample shows about 820,000 clones, 80% to 95% of them seen only once.

The rearrangement links TRBV7-9 to TRBJ1-2; perhaps TRBD1 as D (5 bases). Material: naive CD8+ T cells sorted from blood. This clonotype was sampled from a man aged 30-40 years in good health. The CDR3 sequence: CASSLPLGRESNYGYTF. DNA for the CDR3: TGTGCCAGCAGCTTACCTCTTGGCAGGGAATCTAACTATGGCTACACCTTC.